The 4 T cell receptor beta chains reported below all come from one sample, sequenced in a study of CD8 T cells in Susac syndrome (dated by TCRdb to the late 2010s). Library construction relied on the immunoSEQ multiplex PCR assay. RNA was extracted with the RNeasy kit and about 0.5 to 1 ug was reverse transcribed using random hexamers. TCRdb ran its own pipeline on the public reads, namely fastp trimming at Q25 and MiXCR clone calling, and kept in-frame beta chains. Each entry merges the rows of one CDR3 protein and shows their most common DNA and genes. This sample lists roughly 120,000 distinct CDR3 sequences; 85% to 95% were detected once. The ten largest clones add up to roughly 0.094% of the sample. The sample consisted of CD4+ T cells from PBMCs. These receptors were collected from a human donor with multiple sclerosis.

This clonotype is a singleton in its sample. The V call is TRBV20-1, the J call TRBJ1-1, with 8 positions matching TRBD1. The V and J ends lost 6 bases and 5 bases, in that order; junction bases with no gene match: 5. Looked up from germline, CDR1 is DFQATT and CDR2 is SNEGSKA (reference sequence). CDR3 length: 12 residues. The CDR3 nucleotides are TGCAGTGCACAGGGGGTAAGGACTGAAGCTTTCTTT. This encodes CSAQGVRTEAFF.

V usage is TRBV2 and J usage is TRBJ1-4, with 7 bases lining up with TRBD1. Looked up from germline, CDR1 is SNHLY and CDR2 is FYNNEI. This CDR3 region has 17 residues. Losses at the gene ends were 5 bases for V and 8 bases for J; bases not matched to a gene: 17. CDR3 region: CASSLIRSTGTGEKLFF. CDR3 sequence (DNA): TGTGCCAGCAGTCTAATCCGTTCGACAGGGACGGGGGAAAAACTGTTTTTT.

The genes are TRBV7-2 and TRBJ2-3; D unclear. This CDR3 is built from 16 residues. From germline, CDR1 is SGHTA and CDR2 FQGNSA. V was cut by 3 bases and J by 0 bases, with 13 bases left in between. The CDR3 DNA follows: TGTGCCAGCAGCTTCCTATACGGGCAGAGCACAGATACGCAGTATTTT. Its protein product is CASSFLYGQSTDTQYF.

The rearrangement joins TRBV28 to TRBJ2-7; perhaps TRBD1 as D (6 bases). Trimming took off 2 bases at V and 1 base at J, with 6 bases between the two ends. Germline-derived CDR1 and CDR2 are MDHEN and SYDVKM. The CDR3 extends over 13 amino acids. The CDR3 DNA sequence: TGTGCCAGCAGTTTAACAGGGTCCTACGAGCAGTACTTC. Amino acids: CASSLTGSYEQYF.